This paragraph covers one T cell receptor beta chain sequence. The data were produced by immunoSEQ multiplex PCR, yet TCRdb's version contains in-frame clones alone and is incomplete. The repertoire has 150,000 to 180,000 clones, 70% to 85% of them found once; the top ten carry approximately 32%. This specimen belongs to a study of blood T cell repertoires in COVID-19. CDR3 length: 17 residues. Germline V gene sequence: CDR1 SGHTA, CDR2 FQGNSA. Unmatched junction bases numbered 17, after V lost 5 bases and J lost 9 bases. Sequenced sample: peripheral blood. The source is a woman in her fifties or sixties with acute or convalescent COVID-19. This chain connects TRBV7-2 to TRBJ2-1; TRBD2 aligns across 9 bases. In nucleotides, the CDR3 is TGTGCCAGCAGCCCCACCTTTAGCGGGGGCCGTCGGACTGAGCAGTTCTTC. Protein: CASSPTFSGGRRTEQFF.